The 18 T cell receptor beta chains reported below all come from one sample, sequenced in a study of shared clonotypes between healthy human individuals. Clones were sequenced by immunoSEQ multiplex PCR, and TCRdb holds only the in-frame ones, with some missing. Here the sample spans over a million clones, 96% being singletons. The specimen sequenced was naive CD4+ T cells sorted from blood. Subset specified: CD45RA+ positively selected. These receptors came from a man aged 25 to 40 in good health.

The rearrangement links TRBV6-5 to TRBJ2-7; D could derive from TRBD1 or TRBD2 (5 bases each). Deletions cut 5 bases from V and 6 bases from J, with 14 bases between. Germline V gene lookup returns CDR1 MNHEY and CDR2 SVGAGI. The CDR3 loop spans 13 amino acids. CDR3 sequence reads: CASSKMGVGEQYF. CDR3 in DNA: TGTGCCAGCAGTAAAATGGGGGTGGGCGAGCAGTACTTC.

This sequence joins TRBV6-1 and TRBJ2-7; TRBD2 matches 9 bases. This CDR3 has 16 amino acids. The J segment lost 4 bases and the V segment lost 0 bases, leaving 7 bases of the junction unmatched. Germline values: CDR1 MNHNS, CDR2 SASEGT. The CDR3 region is CASSEARAGGPYEQYF. DNA for the CDR3: TGTGCCAGCAGTGAAGCGAGGGCGGGAGGGCCTTACGAGCAGTACTTC.

This sequence joins TRBV5-1 and TRBJ2-2; TRBD1 agrees at 10 bases. Looked up from germline, CDR1 is SGHRS and CDR2 is YFSETQ. V was clipped by 5 bases and J by 3 bases; unmatched bases: 19. The CDR3 has 20 residues. Written as DNA, the CDR3 is TGCGCCAGCAGACCAAGCGAGACAGGGGGCATTGACGGGTACACCGGGGAGCTGTTTTTT. This sequence encodes CASRPSETGGIDGYTGELFF.

V gene TRBV5-1 combines with J gene TRBJ2-1; 7 bases map to TRBD2. CDR3 length: 16 residues. J lost 8 bases, V lost 3 bases, and 14 bases had no gene match. Germline V CDR1 and CDR2: SGHRS, YFSETQ. In DNA, the CDR3 is TGCGCCAGCAGCTCCACGAAACCGGGACTAATCTATGAGCAGTTCTTC. It yields the protein CASSSTKPGLIYEQFF.

The V and J genes are TRBV21-1 and TRBJ1-5; TRBD1, as called in the table, went unchecked against the DNA. TRBV21-1 is labeled a pseudogene. This CDR3 is 20 amino acids long. This chain's CDR3 is CASSKPRDSSGFNSNQPQHF. CDR3 sequence (DNA): TGTGCCAGCAGCAAACCCCGGGACAGCTCTGGATTCAATAGCAATCAGCCCCAGCATTTT.

CDR3 amino acids: CASSVVSGRGFGNTEAFF. The CDR3 DNA is TGTGCCAGCAGCGTAGTATCGGGGCGAGGATTCGGGAACACTGAAGCTTTCTTT. J is TRBJ1-1 and V is TRBV9; possibly TRBD1 for D (5 bases). This CDR3 is 18 amino acids long. Trimming removed 0 bases at V and 1 base at J, with 19 bases between. Germline V lookup: CDR1 SGDLS, CDR2 YYNGEE. The full variable domain, rest sourced from reference TRBV9 and TRBJ1-1, is DSGVTQTPKHLITATGQRVTLRCSPRSGDLSVYWYQQSLDQGLQFLIQYYNGEERAKGNILERFSAQQFPDLHSELNLSSLELGDSALYFCASSVVSGRGFGNTEAFFGQGTRLTVV.

The chain has TRBV5-1 and TRBJ1-1; 8 bases line up with TRBD1. The CDR3 has 14 residues. V lost 4 bases, J lost 1 base, and 3 bases stayed unmatched. The germline V gene has CDR1 SGHRS and CDR2 YFSETQ. CDR3 in amino acids: CASSDRGTNTEAFF. The CDR3 DNA follows: TGCGCCAGCAGCGACAGGGGAACGAACACTGAAGCTTTCTTT. The full variable domain, rest sourced from reference TRBV5-1 and TRBJ1-1, is KAGVTQTPRYLIKTRGQQVTLSCSPISGHRSVSWYQQTPGQGLQFLFEYFSETQRNKGNFPGRFSGRQFSNSRSEMNVSTLELGDSALYLCASSDRGTNTEAFFGQGTRLTVV.

The chain couples TRBV6-1 to TRBJ2-7; 8 nucleotides line up with TRBD1. This CDR3 spans 14 amino acids. Germline lookup yields CDR1 MNHNS and CDR2 SASEGT. J lost 5 bases, V lost 6 bases, and 9 bases had no gene match. CDR3 nucleotide sequence: TGTGCCAGCAGGGGGGACAGGCACTTCCACGAGCAGTACTTC. As protein: CASRGDRHFHEQYF.

This chain uses TRBV5-1 with TRBJ2-1; the match to TRBD1 covers 11 bases. The V segment lost 0 bases and the J segment 3 bases; nucleotides outside the gene matches: 5. This CDR3 comprises 17 residues. The V gene's germline CDR1 is SGHRS and CDR2 YFSETQ. CDR3 sequence reads: CASSLGKGTGGYNEQFF. The CDR3 DNA sequence: TGCGCCAGCAGCTTGGGGAAAGGGACAGGGGGCTACAATGAGCAGTTCTTC.

The V call is TRBV27, the J call TRBJ2-7, with TRBD1 matching over 9 bases. The CDR3 length is 14 residues. V trimming: 8 bases; J trimming: 3 bases; junction bases outside the gene matches: 8. CDR1 and CDR2 (germline): MNHEY, SMNVEV (reference sequence). The CDR3: CASGHGTGNYEQYF. CDR3 DNA: TGTGCCAGCGGACACGGGACAGGGAACTACGAGCAGTACTTC.

On this clone itself: Within the sample, other DNA sequences also encode this same CDR3. The V and J genes are TRBV18 and TRBJ2-2; TRBD1 might be the D (5 bases). In germline, CDR1 is KGHSH, CDR2 LQKENI. The V gene lost 1 base and the J gene lost 1 base, with 7 bases spanning the gap. This CDR3 spans 15 amino acids. CDR3 coding DNA: TGTGCCAGCTCACCACGGCAGGGGAACACCGGGGAGCTGTTTTTT. As protein: CASSPRQGNTGELFF.

V usage is TRBV28 and J usage is TRBJ2-3; 7 bases fit TRBD2. Germline V CDR1 and CDR2: MDHEN, SYDVKM. V shed 8 bases, J shed 5 bases, and the junction held 19 bases outside the gene matches. The CDR3 contains 17 residues. Written as DNA, the CDR3 is TGTGCCAGCCCCCCCGTCCCACTACTAGCGTCGCTAGATACGCAGTATTTT. Protein sequence: CASPPVPLLASLDTQYF.

The gene calls are TRBV28 and TRBJ2-5; 8 bases map to TRBD1. This CDR3 spans 14 amino acids. J gave up 5 bases and V 10 bases, and 12 bases lay outside the gene matches. CDR1 is MDHEN and CDR2 is SYDVKM in the germline V gene. The chain's CDR3 is CATRKDRERETQYF. For the CDR3, the DNA is TGTGCCACCCGAAAGGACAGGGAACGCGAGACCCAGTACTTC.

The V gene is TRBV5-1, the J gene TRBJ1-1; D is uncertain. V dropped 9 bases and J dropped 1 base, with 16 bases sitting between them. The CDR3 loop spans 14 amino acids. In germline, CDR1 is SGHRS, CDR2 YFSETQ. CDR3 residues: CATKAGARNTEAFF. The CDR3 nucleotides read TGCGCCACCAAGGCGGGAGCACGGAACACTGAAGCTTTCTTT.

The chain combines TRBV7-9 with TRBJ2-1; D possibly corresponds to TRBD1 (7 bases). Germline V CDR1 and CDR2: SEHNR, FQNEAQ (reference sequence). The CDR3 sequence is 12 residues long. Trimming left V 7 bases short and J 13 bases short, with 17 bases between. This CDR3 is CASIPKTGTQFF. As DNA, the CDR3 is TGTGCCAGCATCCCGAAGACAGGGACTCAGTTCTTC.

V usage is TRBV30 and J usage is TRBJ1-1; D not certain. V was trimmed by 3 bases and J by 5 bases, leaving 19 bases between them. Germline V gives CDR1 GTSNPN, CDR2 SVGIG (reference sequence). The CDR3 spans 15 residues. CDR3 DNA sequence: TGTGCCTGGAGAGGGTTTATGGGCCGAAGTACTGAAGCTTTCTTT. This encodes CAWRGFMGRSTEAFF.

The chain employs TRBV9 and TRBJ2-3, with 9 bases that match TRBD2. This CDR3 spans 17 amino acids. Germline trimming cut 3 bases from V and 0 bases from J; bases unmatched to any gene: 8. Germline V gene data show CDR1 as SGDLS and CDR2 as YYNGEE. CDR3 amino acids: CASSGGRAWTSTDTQYF. The CDR3 region has the DNA TGTGCCAGCAGCGGCGGGAGGGCCTGGACAAGCACAGATACGCAGTATTTT.

V and J are TRBV6-6 and TRBJ2-1; either TRBD1 or TRBD2 may fit D (6 bases each). Germline V gives CDR1 MNHNY, CDR2 SVGAGI (reference sequence). Trimming removed 0 bases from V and 5 bases from J, with 14 bases in between. The CDR3 extends over 16 amino acids. The CDR3 spells CASSYSGGTSDNEQFF. In nucleotides, the CDR3 is TGTGCCAGCAGTTACTCGGGCGGGACATCAGACAATGAGCAGTTCTTC.